Shown below are 18 T cell receptor beta chains from a single sample sequenced in a study of T cells in Graves' hyperthyroidism and ophthalmopathy. Researchers amplified the TCR beta CDR3 regions from RNA transcripts. HTBI primers were employed in a first-round RT-PCR of the TCR CDR3. TCRdb independently ran MiXCR on the multiplex PCR reads; one entry per CDR3 protein. Of 500,000 to 650,000 distinct CDR3 sequences detected, just under 20% appear once; the ten largest clones hold around 50%. Sequencing was done on a sample of blood. The source is a man aged 40-49 years with Graves' ophthalmopathy.

DNA of the CDR3: TGTGCCAGTAGTATCGCCGGGGGCCTTGAAGCTTTCTTT. The encoded protein is CASSIAGGLEAFF. V gene TRBV19 combines with J gene TRBJ1-1; TRBD1 might be the D (6 bases). This CDR3 spans 13 amino acids. Germline V gives CDR1 LNHDA, CDR2 SQIVND (reference sequence). V dropped 3 bases and J dropped 7 bases, with 12 bases sitting between them.

This clonotype was observed a few times. The gene calls are TRBV20-1 and TRBJ2-7; weak D call: TRBD2 (6 bases). In germline, CDR1 is DFQATT, CDR2 SNEGSKA (reference sequence). This CDR3 region has 14 residues. V lost 4 bases and J 3 bases, leaving 16 bases between the germline ends. In nucleotides, the CDR3 is TGCAGTGCTACGACTCCCAGCGGGTACTACGAGCAGTACTTC. Its translation is CSATTPSGYYEQYF.

This clonotype was observed a handful of times. The V gene is TRBV2, the J gene TRBJ1-5; possibly TRBD1 for D (6 bases). Germline CDR1 is SNHLY and CDR2 is FYNNEI. This CDR3 comprises 15 residues. V lost 6 bases, J lost 2 bases, and 14 bases lay in between. CDR3 in amino acids: CASRPTGVGNQPQHF. CDR3 in DNA: TGTGCCAGCAGACCGACAGGTGTAGGCAATCAGCCCCAGCATTTT.

This rearrangement joins TRBV11-2 to TRBJ1-1, with D hard to call. CDR3 length: 17 amino acids. The germline V and J ends were trimmed by 0 bases and 0 bases, with 14 bases remaining between them. The V gene's germline CDR1 is SGHAT and CDR2 FQNNGV. In DNA form, the CDR3 reads TGTGCCAGCAGCTTAGATCCAGGCCAGTTCATGAACACTGAAGCTTTCTTT. Translated: CASSLDPGQFMNTEAFF.

This clonotype was seen a few times. V is TRBV6-2 or TRBV6-3 and J is TRBJ2-1; 8 positions match TRBD2. CDR1 and CDR2 from the germline V gene are MNHEY and SVGEGT. CDR3 size: 12 residues. V was pared by 7 bases and J by 8 bases, with 4 bases of the junction left unmatched. Written as DNA, the CDR3 is TGTGCCAGCACCCCCGGGAGGGATGAGCAGTTCTTC. It codes for CASTPGRDEQFF.

Many counts were recorded for this clonotype. The rearrangement joins TRBV6-6 to TRBJ1-5; D is unclear. Per the germline V gene, CDR1 is MNHNY and CDR2 is SVGAGI (reference sequence). The CDR3 loop spans 13 amino acids. V gave up 2 bases and J gave up 7 bases, with 9 bases separating them. This CDR3 reads CASSYPGFQPQHF. CDR3 nucleotide sequence: TGTGCCAGCAGTTACCCGGGGTTCCAGCCCCAGCATTTT.

J is TRBJ2-3 and V is TRBV7-9; D not resolved. Germline CDR1 is SEHNR and CDR2 is FQNEAQ (reference sequence). The CDR3 is made up of 15 amino acids. The V end was cut by 4 bases, the J end by 0 bases, with 11 bases between. CDR3 nucleotides: TGTGCCAGCAGCTCTGGACGACCTAGCACAGATACGCAGTATTTT. This sequence encodes CASSSGRPSTDTQYF.

This clonotype was counted many times. The V call is TRBV27, the J call TRBJ2-7; D gene ambiguous. V shed 8 bases and J shed 3 bases, with 11 bases lying between them. The CDR3 spans 12 residues. In germline, CDR1 is MNHEY, CDR2 SMNVEV (reference sequence). In DNA, the CDR3 is TGTGCCAGCGGTCGGGTGGACTACGAGCAGTACTTC. Translation gives CASGRVDYEQYF.

This clonotype was observed many times. The gene calls are TRBV7-2 and TRBJ2-1, with 7 positions matching TRBD2. The CDR3 contains 13 residues. With 4 bases clipped from V and 6 bases from J, the junction kept 3 bases outside the gene matches. Germline V lookup: CDR1 SGHTA, CDR2 FQGNSA. CDR3 in amino acids: CASSSPGGNEQFF. Here the CDR3 DNA reads TGTGCCAGCAGCTCCCCGGGAGGCAATGAGCAGTTCTTC.

This clonotype occurred a few times. The CDR3 protein is CSARDWVDEQFF. The CDR3, as DNA: TGCAGTGCTAGAGATTGGGTGGATGAGCAGTTCTTC. This sequence joins TRBV20-1 and TRBJ2-1; D ambiguous. The V end lost 0 bases, the J end lost 8 bases, and 8 bases lay between the germline ends. The length of the CDR3 is 12 residues. Germline values: CDR1 DFQATT, CDR2 SNEGSKA (reference sequence).

J is TRBJ2-6 and V is TRBV20-1; 8 bases match TRBD1. Per germline, CDR1 DFQATT and CDR2 SNEGSKA (reference sequence). The J segment lost 4 bases and the V segment lost 3 bases, leaving 8 bases of the junction unmatched. This CDR3 region has 16 residues. The CDR3 loop is CSARVMTGAGANVLTF. The CDR3 DNA sequence: TGCAGTGCTAGGGTAATGACAGGGGCCGGGGCCAACGTCCTGACTTTC.

The table lists this clonotype with a few counts. This chain links TRBV29-1 with TRBJ1-1; TRBD1 matches at 8 bases. V shed 5 bases and J 5 bases; nucleotides not matched to a gene: 13. From germline, CDR1 is SQVTM and CDR2 ANQGSEA. The CDR3 is 15 residues long. Here the CDR3 reads CSVINFGQGGTEAFF. In DNA form, the CDR3 reads TGCAGCGTTATTAACTTCGGACAGGGAGGGACTGAAGCTTTCTTT. Full variable domain (missing parts from reference TRBV29-1 and TRBJ1-1): SAVISQKPSRDICQRGTSLTIQCQVDSQVTMMFWYRQQPGQSLTLIATANQGSEATYESGFVIDKFPISRPNLTFSTLTVSNMSPEDSSIYLCSVINFGQGGTEAFFGQGTRLTVV.

The chain employs TRBV6-5 and TRBJ1-6; D not certain. Trimming shortened V by 4 bases and J by 6 bases, and 16 bases separated the two germline ends. The germline gives CDR1 MNHEY, CDR2 SVGAGI. The length of the CDR3 is 16 residues. Here the CDR3 reads CASSSSPQRSNSPLHF. CDR3 nucleotides: TGTGCCAGCAGTTCTTCCCCTCAGCGGAGTAATTCACCCCTCCACTTT.

V gene TRBV19 combines with J gene TRBJ2-7; TRBD1 matches at 7 bases. CDR1 and CDR2 (germline): LNHDA, SQIVND (reference sequence). After removal of 3 bases from V and 2 bases from J, the junction contained 7 bases not matched to a gene. CDR3 size: 15 residues. CDR3 in amino acids: CASSISTQGAYEQYF. The DNA of the CDR3 is TGTGCCAGTAGTATCTCGACCCAGGGGGCCTACGAGCAGTACTTC.

In its sample, this clonotype was seen many times. The chain recombines TRBV12-5 with TRBJ2-3; D could derive from TRBD1 or TRBD2 (5 bases each). The V end was cut by 6 bases, the J end by 0 bases, with 10 bases between. This CDR3 spans 14 amino acids. The germline gives CDR1 LGHNT, CDR2 FRNRAP. CDR3 region: CASGRDLSTDTQYF. Written as DNA, the CDR3 is TGTGCTAGTGGCCGGGACCTGAGCACAGATACGCAGTATTTT.

J is TRBJ2-5 and V is TRBV28; tentatively, D is TRBD1 or TRBD2 (5 bases each). Germline CDR1 and CDR2: MDHEN and SYDVKM. This CDR3 has 14 residues. Trimming left V 0 bases short and J 2 bases short, with 7 bases between. The CDR3 loop reads CASSLWGPQETQYF. CDR3 DNA: TGTGCCAGCAGTTTATGGGGACCACAAGAGACCCAGTACTTC.

This CDR3 reads CASSGRDSVSYEQYF. In DNA form, the CDR3 reads TGTGCCAGTAGTGGCCGGGACTCCGTCTCCTACGAGCAGTACTTC. The chain joins TRBV19 to TRBJ2-7; D perhaps matches TRBD2 (6 bases). V dropped 5 bases and J dropped 0 bases, with 14 bases sitting between them. Germline lookup yields CDR1 LNHDA and CDR2 SQIVND (reference sequence). The CDR3 has 15 residues.

The chain uses TRBV19 and TRBJ1-4; D uncertain. The CDR3 sequence is 13 residues long. CDR1 and CDR2 (germline): LNHDA, SQIVND (reference sequence). Trimming removed 5 bases at V and 6 bases at J, with 10 bases between. The chain's CDR3 is CASSWSGDEKLFF. The CDR3 coding sequence is TGTGCCAGTAGTTGGTCCGGGGATGAAAAACTGTTTTTT.